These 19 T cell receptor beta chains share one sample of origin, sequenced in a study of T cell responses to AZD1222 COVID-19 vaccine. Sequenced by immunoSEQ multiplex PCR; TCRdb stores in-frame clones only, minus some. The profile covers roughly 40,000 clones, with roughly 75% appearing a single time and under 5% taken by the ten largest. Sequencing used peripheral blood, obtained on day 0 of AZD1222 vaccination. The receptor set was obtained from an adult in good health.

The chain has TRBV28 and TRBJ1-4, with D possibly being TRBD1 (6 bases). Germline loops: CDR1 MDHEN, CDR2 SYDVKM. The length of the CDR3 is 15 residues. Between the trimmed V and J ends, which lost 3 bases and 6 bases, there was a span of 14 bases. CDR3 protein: CASSFQGQFDEKLFF. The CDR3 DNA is TGTGCCAGCAGTTTTCAGGGGCAGTTTGATGAAAAACTGTTTTTT.

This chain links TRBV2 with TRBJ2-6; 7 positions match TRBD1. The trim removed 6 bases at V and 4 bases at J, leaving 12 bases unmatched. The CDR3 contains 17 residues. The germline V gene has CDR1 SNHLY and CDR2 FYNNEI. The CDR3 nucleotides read TGTGCCAGCAGCAGGGACAGCTCTCGCGGAGGGGCCAACGTCCTGACTTTC. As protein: CASSRDSSRGGANVLTF.

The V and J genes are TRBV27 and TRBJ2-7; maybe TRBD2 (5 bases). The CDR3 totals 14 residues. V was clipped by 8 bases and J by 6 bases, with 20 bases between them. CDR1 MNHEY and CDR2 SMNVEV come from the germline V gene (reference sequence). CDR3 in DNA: TGTGCCAGCTCGAAATCTAGCTACTTGTCCGAGCAGTACTTC. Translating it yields CASSKSSYLSEQYF.

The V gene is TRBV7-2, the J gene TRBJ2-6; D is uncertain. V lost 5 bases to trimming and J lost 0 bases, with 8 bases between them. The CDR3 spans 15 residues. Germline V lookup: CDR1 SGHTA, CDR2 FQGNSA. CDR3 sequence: CASSQSLSGANVLTF. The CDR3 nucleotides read TGTGCCAGCAGCCAATCGCTCTCTGGGGCCAACGTCCTGACTTTC.

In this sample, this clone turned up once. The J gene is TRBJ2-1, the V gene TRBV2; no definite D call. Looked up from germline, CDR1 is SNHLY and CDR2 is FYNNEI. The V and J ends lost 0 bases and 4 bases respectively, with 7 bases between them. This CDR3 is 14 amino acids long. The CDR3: CASSEAGVYNEQFF. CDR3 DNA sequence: TGTGCCAGCAGTGAAGCTGGTGTTTACAATGAGCAGTTCTTC.

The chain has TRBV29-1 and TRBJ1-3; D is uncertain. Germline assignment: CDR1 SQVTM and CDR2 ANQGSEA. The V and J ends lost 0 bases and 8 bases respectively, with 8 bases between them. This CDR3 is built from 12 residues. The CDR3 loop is CSVEDPPDTIYF. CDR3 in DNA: TGCAGCGTTGAAGATCCCCCGGACACCATATATTTT.

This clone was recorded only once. This CDR3 is CASSSPKSSYEQYF. The CDR3 DNA follows: TGTGCCAGCAGTTCCCCTAAAAGCTCCTACGAGCAGTACTTC. V gene TRBV28 combines with J gene TRBJ2-7, with D unclear. Per the germline V gene, CDR1 is MDHEN and CDR2 is SYDVKM. V was cut by 4 bases and J by 0 bases, with 10 bases left in between. The CDR3 has 14 amino acids. The entire variable domain, with the rest obtained from reference TRBV28 and TRBJ2-7, is as follows: DVKVTQSSRYLVKRTGEKVFLECVQDMDHENMFWYRQDPGLGLRLIYFSYDVKMKEKGDIPEGYSVSREKKERFSLILESASTNQTSMYLCASSSPKSSYEQYFGPGTRLTVT.

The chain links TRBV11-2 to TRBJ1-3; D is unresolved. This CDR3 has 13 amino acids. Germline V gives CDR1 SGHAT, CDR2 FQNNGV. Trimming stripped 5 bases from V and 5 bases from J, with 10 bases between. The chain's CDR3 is CASSRLGRNTIYF. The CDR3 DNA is TGTGCCAGCAGCCGTCTAGGGAGAAACACCATATATTTT.

In DNA form, the CDR3 reads TGTGCCAGCAGTTACGGGGGAAGCTCCTATAATTCACCCCTCCACTTT. The encoded protein is CASSYGGSSYNSPLHF. V gene TRBV6-5 combines with J gene TRBJ1-6; perhaps TRBD1 as D (5 bases). The CDR3 runs 16 residues. Trimming removed 2 bases at V and 0 bases at J, with 8 bases between. Germline V gene data show CDR1 as MNHEY and CDR2 as SVGAGI.

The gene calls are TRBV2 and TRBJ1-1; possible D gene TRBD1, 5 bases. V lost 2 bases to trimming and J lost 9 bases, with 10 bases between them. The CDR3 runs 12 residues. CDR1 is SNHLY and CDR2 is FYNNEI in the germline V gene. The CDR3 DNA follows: TGTGCCAGCAGTGAAACGACAGCTAAAGCTTTCTTT. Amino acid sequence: CASSETTAKAFF.

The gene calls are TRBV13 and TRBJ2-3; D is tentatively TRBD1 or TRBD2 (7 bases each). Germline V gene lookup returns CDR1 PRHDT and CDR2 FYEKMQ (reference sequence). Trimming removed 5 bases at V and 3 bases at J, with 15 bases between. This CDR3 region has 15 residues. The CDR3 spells CASSQGGGMTDTQYF. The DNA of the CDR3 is TGTGCCAGCAGCCAGGGGGGGGGCATGACAGATACGCAGTATTTT. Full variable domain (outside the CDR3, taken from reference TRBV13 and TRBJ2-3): AAGVIQSPRHLIKEKRETATLKCYPIPRHDTVYWYQQGPGQDPQFLISFYEKMQSDKGSIPDRFSAQQFSDYHSELNMSSLELGDSALYFCASSQGGGMTDTQYFGPGTRLTVL.

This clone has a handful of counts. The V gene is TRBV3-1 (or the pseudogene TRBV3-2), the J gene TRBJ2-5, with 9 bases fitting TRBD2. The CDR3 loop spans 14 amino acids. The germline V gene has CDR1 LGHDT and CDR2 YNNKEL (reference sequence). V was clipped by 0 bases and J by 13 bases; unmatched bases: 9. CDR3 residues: CASSQDVSGGARYF. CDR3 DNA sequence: TGTGCCAGCAGCCAAGACGTTAGCGGGGGAGCCCGGTACTTC.

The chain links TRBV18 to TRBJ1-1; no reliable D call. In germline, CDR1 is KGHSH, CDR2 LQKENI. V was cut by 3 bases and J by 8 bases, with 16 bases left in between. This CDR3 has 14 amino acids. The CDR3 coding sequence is TGTGCCAGCTCACCCGGGGTTTCAAGGGAGGAAGCTTTCTTT. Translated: CASSPGVSREEAFF.

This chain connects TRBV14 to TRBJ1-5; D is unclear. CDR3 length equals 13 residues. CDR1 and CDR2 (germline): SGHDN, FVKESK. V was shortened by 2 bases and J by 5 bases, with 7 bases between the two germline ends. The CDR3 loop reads CASSQSRDQPQHF. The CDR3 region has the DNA TGTGCCAGCAGCCAATCCCGAGATCAGCCCCAGCATTTT.

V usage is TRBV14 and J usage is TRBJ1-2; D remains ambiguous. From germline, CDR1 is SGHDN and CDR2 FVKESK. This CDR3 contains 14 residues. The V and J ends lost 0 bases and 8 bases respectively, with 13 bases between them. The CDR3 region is CASSQDLDGRGYTF. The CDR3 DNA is TGTGCCAGCAGCCAAGATCTTGACGGGCGCGGCTACACCTTC.

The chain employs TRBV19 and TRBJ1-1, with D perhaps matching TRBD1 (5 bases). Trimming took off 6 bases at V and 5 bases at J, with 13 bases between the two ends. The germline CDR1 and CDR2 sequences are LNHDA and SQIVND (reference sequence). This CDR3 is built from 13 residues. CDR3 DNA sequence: TGTGCCAGTAGGGCAGGGCCGGGGACTGAAGCTTTCTTT. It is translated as CASRAGPGTEAFF.

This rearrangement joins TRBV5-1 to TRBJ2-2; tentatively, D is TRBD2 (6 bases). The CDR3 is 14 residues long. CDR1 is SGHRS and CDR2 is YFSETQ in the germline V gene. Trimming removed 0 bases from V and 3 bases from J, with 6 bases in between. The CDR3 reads CASSLAGDTGELFF. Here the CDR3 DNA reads TGCGCCAGCAGCTTGGCGGGGGACACCGGGGAGCTGTTTTTT. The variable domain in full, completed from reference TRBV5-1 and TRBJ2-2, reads KAGVTQTPRYLIKTRGQQVTLSCSPISGHRSVSWYQQTPGQGLQFLFEYFSETQRNKGNFPGRFSGRQFSNSRSEMNVSTLELGDSALYLCASSLAGDTGELFFGEGSRLTVL.

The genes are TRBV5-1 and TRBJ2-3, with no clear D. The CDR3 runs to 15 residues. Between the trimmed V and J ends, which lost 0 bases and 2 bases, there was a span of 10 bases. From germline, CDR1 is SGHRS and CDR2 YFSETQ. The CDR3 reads CASSLDGPPTDTQYF. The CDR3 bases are TGCGCCAGCAGCTTGGATGGGCCGCCCACAGATACGCAGTATTTT. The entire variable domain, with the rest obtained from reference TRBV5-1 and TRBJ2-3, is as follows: KAGVTQTPRYLIKTRGQQVTLSCSPISGHRSVSWYQQTPGQGLQFLFEYFSETQRNKGNFPGRFSGRQFSNSRSEMNVSTLELGDSALYLCASSLDGPPTDTQYFGPGTRLTVL.

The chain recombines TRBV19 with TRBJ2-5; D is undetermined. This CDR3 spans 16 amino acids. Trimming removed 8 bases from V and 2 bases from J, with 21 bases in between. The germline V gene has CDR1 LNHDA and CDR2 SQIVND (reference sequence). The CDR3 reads CASGAGRRSLQETQYF. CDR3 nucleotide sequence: TGTGCCAGTGGAGCTGGACGGCGGAGCTTACAAGAGACCCAGTACTTC.